This TCR beta chain was captured by sequencing in a study of cytomegalovirus exposure and HLA in healthy donors (dated by TCRdb to about 2017). For context, the study as a whole: In an earlier analysis of roughly 590 of the donors, about 260 Gb of sequence data and approximately 120 million unique TCR beta sequences from 180 million or so T cells were reported. The study aimed to test whether signatures of past pathogen exposure could be identified by cataloging public T cell receptors. An early release that covered about 600 HLA-typed donors contained approximately 300 gigabases of sequencing data and around 80 million unique TCR sequences. All discovery cohort repertoires had been generated using a single sequencing platform. Among the approximately 400 genotyped donors, about 83% belonged to the genetic ancestry cluster associated with self-reported Caucasian donors. Among 300 to 500 genotyped donors of the cohort, an average of around 220,000 unique TCR beta nucleotide sequences was sequenced per donor, of which about 18% were non-productive. A separate validation cohort of roughly 130 different subjects was used in addition to the roughly 700-subject first cohort. A later genetic analysis took genome-wide SNP genotypes for about three fifths of the 666 donors and used that subset as a discovery cohort. HLA typing covered class I and class II loci at four-digit resolution. To study patterns of TCR occurrence, a later analysis re-analyzed previously published TCR beta repertoires from several hundred donors and added high-resolution HLA genotyping. Alongside the repertoire data, information on donor age, sex, ethnicity and CMV serostatus was compiled. The study used immunosequencing to profile the T cell repertoires of approximately 650 subjects and linked those repertoires to cytomegalovirus serostatus. High-throughput TCR immunosequencing, statistical association of individual TCRs with disease status, and machine learning were combined to predict cytomegalovirus infection status. The number of typed donors differed by locus: roughly 629-640 for A, B, C, DRB1 and DQB1; approximately 530 for DQA1; approximately 610 for DPA1; and 450 to 480 for DPB1. Rather than drawing on any new phenotypic data, the later analysis identified candidate immune exposures from TCR beta sequences and the way those sequences occurred across donors. Because of strong linkage in the cohort, five DR-DQ haplotypes were treated as single units for association and clustering. In an earlier analysis of 500 to 650 of the donors, high-throughput TCR beta sequencing was used to judge whether each TCR beta V gene segment behaved as functional or pseudogenic. What the study reported, not specific to this receptor: In a later analysis, HLA-associated TCR beta chains showed more clonal expansion and lower generation probabilities than non-associated chains that were equally common. An association between a missense DCLRE1C variant and V-gene and J-gene trimming of TCR beta chains was found in a later genetic analysis and replicated in an independent cohort. In a later analysis, several top co-occurrence clusters were reported to appear linked to parvovirus B19, influenza, CMV and Epstein-Barr virus. The authors suggested that the approach could potentially be extended to other disease states and immunological phenotypes. Sequencing depth was assumed to be roughly uniform across donors in the presence/absence analyses, though that assumption may not hold. A later analysis found that TCR association rates varied across HLA loci, with DRB1 alleles showing the most associated TCRs and HLA-C alleles the fewest. A group of highly shared sequence variants was considered likely to be a technical artifact of the sequencing pipeline. For the cohort, immune exposure information was limited to CMV serostatus. Most CMV-associated TCR beta chains appeared to be HLA-restricted in a later analysis, and the HLA associations seemed to be driven largely by CMV exposure. When HLA alleles, especially DR and DQ, strongly co-occurred, attributing TCR associations to individual alleles was difficult. Broadly in line with IMGT annotations, most TCR beta V segments showed up in productive rearrangements about 87% or about 30% of the time in an earlier analysis of 450 to 750 of the donors. In both the original and validation cohorts, the classifier was reported to diagnose cytomegalovirus status with high specificity and sensitivity. Some IMGT-functional V segments, including TRBV6-2 and TRBV6-3, could not be distinguished by the 87-base-pair reads and were therefore excluded. A few of the identified cytomegalovirus-associated TCR beta chains were confirmed in vitro to be specific for cytomegalovirus antigens. Because HLA typing was unavailable for some donors at each locus, only the typed subset was used in association tests. In a later genetic analysis, fewer N-insertions in productive TCRs were reported among donors in an Asian-associated ancestry cluster than the 666-donor mean. A further reported finding was that TCR beta sequences accurately predicted the HLA-A and HLA-B alleles for most subjects in the first cohort. Because counts were too low, roughly 18 rarely observed V segments, including chromosome 9 orphons, were left out of the earlier analysis of approximately 500 of the donors. Linkage disequilibrium might explain the correlated functional status among segregating V segments, but an unknown experimental factor could not be ruled out. The study listed approximately 150 TCR beta chains as associated with cytomegalovirus. At a false discovery rate of 0.05, a later analysis linked roughly 17,000 TCR beta sequences to specific HLA alleles. While some public TCRs were present in many individuals, most TCR sequences turned up only very rarely across donors. In this cohort, only TCR beta chains were sequenced, and detectable features were limited by the absence of alpha or paired-chain data.

The cohort was made up of 666 healthy bone marrow donors. At the time of sampling, every cohort member was nominally healthy, though immune exposures that went unrecorded were likely present. The donor tested CMV seropositive and was one of the 289 seropositive cohort members. A peripheral blood sample was provided by each donor, and peripheral blood mononuclear cells were used for TCR beta sequencing. The Qiagen DNeasy Blood Extraction Kit was used to extract genomic DNA from the blood cell samples. The CDR3, cysteine through phenylalanine, is 14 amino acids long. Kept here is only the CDR3 DNA, which spans 42 bases and is read in frame from base 1. CDR1 MGHRA and CDR2 YSYEKL are derived from the germline V gene. The V end loses 1 base and the J end loses 4 bases, and a stretch of 8 bases separates them. Library preparation used the immunoSEQ multiplex PCR assay. A mixture of 60 forward primers for TCR Vbeta segments and 13 reverse primers for TCR Jbeta segments was used in the multiplex PCR. The CDR3 region of rearranged TCR beta genes was amplified from genomic DNA by a multiplex PCR assay. The amplified TCR beta libraries were sequenced on the Illumina HiSeq System as 87-base-pair reads. The paper's data handling went like this. Across the roughly 670 repertoires, a later analysis counted some 80 million unique TCR beta chains, around 11 million of which were shared by at least two donors. Raw reads were error-corrected and collapsed into unique sequences by a nearest-neighbor algorithm in which closely related sequences were merged to remove PCR and sequencing errors. V, D and J gene segments were assigned by aligning CDR3 sequences to IMGT reference sequences. For a sequence to be retained, at least a six-nucleotide match to both a V gene segment and a J gene segment was required. A rearrangement counted as productive if the CDR3 had no stop codons and remained in frame with V and J, and every other rearrangement counted as non-productive. CDR3 was defined by IMGT convention, running from the second conserved V-encoded cysteine to the conserved J-encoded phenylalanine. The earlier analysis of 500 to 750 of the donors excluded any sequence lacking an unambiguous match to a single V gene segment. An earlier analysis of some 610 of the donors called V segments functional above 56.7% productive rearrangements and segregating when the between-donor standard deviation exceeded 5%. A statistical classification framework was built for diagnosing cytomegalovirus status from the catalog of TCR beta chain sequences. A later analysis assigned V and J genes by comparing TCR nucleotide sequences with IMGT/GENE-DB human TR gene sequences. A later analysis assigned CDR3 sequences and most-parsimonious VDJ recombination scenarios with the TCRdist pipeline. In a later analysis, every TCR beta chain was defined by the combination of its CDR3 amino acid sequence and its V-gene family, and reads without a unique V-gene family were dropped. A later analysis removed 450 to 600 highly shared, low-generation-probability nucleotide sequences to deal with suspected cross-contamination and a sequencing artifact. In a later analysis, a clonal expansion index for each public chain was calculated from normalized within-repertoire ranks of inferred template counts. In a later analysis, generation probabilities were computed with a VDJ recombination model fitted to out-of-frame rearrangements, and the resulting probabilities were checked against IGoR. A later analysis scored TCR-TCR, TCR-HLA and TCR-CMV co-occurrence with hypergeometric tests, applying a repertoire-size bias correction to TCR pairs. False discovery rates were estimated in a later analysis by permuting HLA or CMV assignments 20 times. In a later analysis, co-occurring TCRs were grouped with DBSCAN, and TCRdist sequence similarity was added when clustering was performed within HLA-allele-positive subsets. Co-occurrence clustering excluded repertoires with fewer than 30,000 or more than 120,000 public chains, plus five with anomalous nucleotide sharing. Sourced from immuneACCESS, this table was stored by TCRdb with only in-frame sequences that have V and J called. A share of the clones is absent; for the studies checked, an unresolved V gene accounts for under half, and the remainder has no known explanation. The DNA was the basis for D and trimming; V, J and clone size are from that table. This sample holds 85,000 to 110,000 clones; more than 65% were observed only once. Under 13% of the sample comes from the top ten.

A remark on this clone: What antigen it recognizes has not been identified. Per-base quality was not reported, and no clone a single base away is much larger than it.

The chain couples TRBV4-1 to TRBJ2-4, with the D gene too uncertain to name. This TCR was sampled from a woman aged 18 to 35 in good health and CMV-seropositive. Sequenced: PBMCs. The CDR3 region has the sequence CASSQGTEKNIQYF. The DNA is TGCGCCAGCAGCCAAGGAACAGAAAAAAACATTCAGTACTTC.